This T cell receptor (beta chain) comes out of a study of PD-L1 blockade in urothelial cancer. CDR1 and CDR2 (germline): SGHVS, FNYEAQ. This CDR3 comprises 15 residues. V trimming: 6 bases; J trimming: 3 bases; junction bases outside the gene matches: 4. The method was immunoSEQ multiplex PCR; TCRdb's version includes in-frame clones alone and lacks a portion of them. The sample has about 26,000 clones, 70% to 90% seen once. This receptor was obtained from a man aged 55 to 70 with urothelial cancer. The source was PBMCs, collected around atezolizumab (anti-PD-L1) treatment. V is TRBV7-6 and J is TRBJ2-2; 10 nucleotides align to TRBD2. The CDR3 sequence is CASSYSGGDTGELFF. The CDR3 DNA reads as TGTGCCAGCAGTTACAGCGGGGGGGACACCGGGGAGCTGTTTTTT.